In this sample, the clone carrying this T cell receptor beta chain turned up a few times. The target antigen is unknown. Before the diagnostic colonoscopy, ulcerative colitis patients were free of immunosuppressive medication. This sample is drawn from a study of pediatric ulcerative colitis. Study-wide results and caveats: In rectum, acute severe colitis had expanded clones and less diversity. Repertoires came from total lymphocyte DNA, so rare subsets like regulatory T cells may be missed. All ulcerative colitis patients, but no controls, carried two rectal clonotypes.

The germline CDR1 and CDR2 sequences are MGHRA and YSYEKL. Deletions cut 0 bases from V and 6 bases from J, with 18 bases between. This CDR3 has 16 amino acids. This table comes from immunoSEQ multiplex PCR, and its TCRdb copy is limited to in-frame clones, with some not included. The sample contains 60,000 or so clones, 77% of which appear only once. The sequencing sample was made of blood. The chain uses TRBV4-1 and TRBJ2-7; no clear D. The origin of this receptor is a boy aged 5-17 years with moderate ulcerative colitis. CDR3 in amino acids: CASSQDSSGTPGEQYF. The CDR3 DNA reads as TGCGCCAGCAGCCAAGATTCATCCGGAACCCCCGGCGAGCAGTACTTC.